One sample yielded the 6 T cell receptor beta chains listed below, sequenced in a study of cytomegalovirus exposure and HLA in healthy donors. The PCR had 60 Vbeta and 13 Jbeta primers. Only in-frame clones appear in the TCRdb table, and some are missing; sequencing was by immunoSEQ multiplex PCR. The profile shows around 150,000 clones, 70% to 75% of them singletons. Sample: PBMCs. These receptors were taken from a human donor in good health.

This chain connects TRBV5-4 to TRBJ1-2; TRBD1 matches 7 bases. With 3 bases clipped from V and 4 bases from J, the junction kept 9 bases outside the gene matches. From germline, CDR1 is SGHNT and CDR2 YYREEE (reference sequence). The CDR3 has 15 residues. Here the CDR3 reads CASSSRTGDFYGYTF. CDR3 bases: TGTGCCAGCAGCTCAAGGACAGGAGATTTCTATGGCTACACCTTC.

In its sample, this clone was seen once. V gene TRBV9 combines with J gene TRBJ2-5; 11 nucleotides line up with TRBD2. The CDR3 has 16 amino acids. V was pared by 0 bases and J by 4 bases, with 5 bases of the junction left unmatched. Germline V gene lookup returns CDR1 SGDLS and CDR2 YYNGEE. The CDR3 nucleotides read TGTGCCAGCAGCGTAGGTGCTAGCGGGGGGAGAGAGACCCAGTACTTC. Protein sequence: CASSVGASGGRETQYF.

In this sample, this clone turned up a few times. The chain joins TRBV28 to TRBJ1-2; 9 bases fit TRBD1. The CDR3 covers 15 residues. Germline V gene sequence: CDR1 MDHEN, CDR2 SYDVKM. The trim removed 6 bases at V and 0 bases at J, leaving 5 bases unmatched. The CDR3 region has the DNA TGTGCCAGCAGCCAACAGGGGGCGCCTAACTATGGCTACACCTTC. It encodes CASSQQGAPNYGYTF.

This rearrangement joins TRBV7-3 to TRBJ1-1; D not resolved. With 2 bases removed from V and 1 base from J, the gap between germline ends came to 5 bases. CDR3 length: 13 residues. The germline V gene encodes CDR1 SGHTA and CDR2 FQGTGA. The CDR3 region is CASSLSGNTEAFF. The CDR3 DNA reads as TGTGCCAGCAGCTTATCAGGGAACACTGAAGCTTTCTTT.

The rearrangement uses TRBV11-2 and TRBJ1-2; 8 bases fit TRBD1. V was pared by 4 bases and J by 2 bases, with 3 bases of the junction left unmatched. Germline V CDR1 and CDR2: SGHAT, FQNNGV. The CDR3 loop spans 14 amino acids. CDR3 amino acids: CASSWTGSNYGYTF. CDR3 nucleotides: TGTGCCAGCAGCTGGACAGGGTCCAACTATGGCTACACCTTC.

This sequence joins TRBV19 and TRBJ2-1, with a weak D call TRBD1 (6 bases). Per the germline V gene, CDR1 is LNHDA and CDR2 is SQIVND (reference sequence). Trimming took off 1 base at V and 4 bases at J, with 8 bases between the two ends. There are 14 residues in the CDR3. CDR3 sequence: CASSIGGGYNEQFF. DNA of the CDR3: TGTGCCAGTAGTATAGGAGGGGGTTACAATGAGCAGTTCTTC.